This is a list of T cell receptor beta chains from one sample in a study of cytomegalovirus exposure and HLA in healthy donors. Assay: immunoSEQ multiplex PCR; the TCRdb copy retains only in-frame clones and omits some. The sample lists about 200,000 clones, around 88% seen once, with more than 0.25% in the top ten. The sequenced material came from PBMCs. These receptors came from a woman in her 30s in good health and CMV-seronegative. Each CDR3 is given with its conserved first and last residue. The D gene is left open where the match is weak. Clone size is shown for a subset of rows, as once, few, many or a class of expanded clone.

J gene: TRBJ2-7
D gene: TRBD1
clone size: -
V gene: TRBV5-4
CDR3 DNA: TGTGCCAGCAGCCTGGCGCCTGGACAGGGGGCGGGAGAGCAGTACTTC
CDR3 protein: CASSLAPGQGAGEQYF

J gene: TRBJ2-1
D gene: TRBD2
clone size: -
V gene: TRBV4-1
CDR3 DNA: TGCGCCAGCAGCCAAGTACTAGCGGGTTACAATGAGCAGTTCTTC
CDR3 protein: CASSQVLAGYNEQFF

J gene: TRBJ2-1
D gene: TRBD1
clone size: -
V gene: TRBV28
CDR3 DNA: TGTGCCAGCAGTGCCGGGACAGATTACAATGAGCAGTTCTTC
CDR3 protein: CASSAGTDYNEQFF

J gene: TRBJ2-1
D gene: TRBD1
clone size: few
V gene: TRBV7-6
CDR3 DNA: TGTGCCAGCAGCTCCCGGTCCCGGGACAGGGTCCCCGACAATGAGCAGTTCTTC
CDR3 protein: CASSSRSRDRVPDNEQFF

J gene: TRBJ2-2
D gene: -
clone size: -
V gene: TRBV5-8
CDR3 DNA: TGTGCCAGCAGCCAGGGGGGAGCCACCGGGGAGCTGTTTTTT
CDR3 protein: CASSQGGATGELFF

J gene: TRBJ1-5
D gene: TRBD1
clone size: -
V gene: TRBV7-2
CDR3 DNA: TGTGCCAGCAGCTCCCGACAGGGGGGACAGCCCCAGCATTTT
CDR3 protein: CASSSRQGGQPQHF

J gene: TRBJ1-1
D gene: -
clone size: -
V gene: TRBV6-6
CDR3 DNA: TGTGCCAGCAGTAAGCAGGGTTACACTGAAGCTTTCTTT
CDR3 protein: CASSKQGYTEAFF

J gene: TRBJ2-7
D gene: -
clone size: -
V gene: TRBV5-1
CDR3 DNA: TGCGCCAGCACTCAGACAGGATCCTACGAGCAGTACTTC
CDR3 protein: CASTQTGSYEQYF

J gene: TRBJ2-7
D gene: TRBD1
clone size: -
V gene: TRBV4-2
CDR3 DNA: TGTGCCAGCAGCCAAGTGGGACAGGGGGCCTCTTACGAGCAGTACTTC
CDR3 protein: CASSQVGQGASYEQYF

J gene: TRBJ2-7
D gene: TRBD1
clone size: -
V gene: TRBV11-2
CDR3 DNA: TGTGCCAGCAGCTTCGGGACAGTCACCTACGAGCAGTACTTC
CDR3 protein: CASSFGTVTYEQYF

J gene: TRBJ2-7
D gene: -
clone size: -
V gene: TRBV2
CDR3 DNA: TGTGCCAGCAGTCCCGAAGCCTCTAGCGTTGAGGGCGAGCAGTACTTC
CDR3 protein: CASSPEASSVEGEQYF

J gene: TRBJ2-5
D gene: TRBD2
clone size: -
V gene: TRBV18
CDR3 DNA: TGTGCCAGCTCACTCAGCGGGAGGCCTGAGACCCAGTACTTC
CDR3 protein: CASSLSGRPETQYF

J gene: TRBJ1-5
D gene: -
clone size: -
V gene: TRBV2
CDR3 DNA: TGTGCCAGCAATCGGGGAAGAAATCAGCCCCAGCATTTT
CDR3 protein: CASNRGRNQPQHF

J gene: TRBJ2-7
D gene: -
clone size: -
V gene: TRBV11-1
CDR3 DNA: TGTGCCAGCAGCGATCCGACAGGACTTAGCGAGCAGTACTTC
CDR3 protein: CASSDPTGLSEQYF

J gene: TRBJ1-1
D gene: -
clone size: -
V gene: TRBV7-2
CDR3 DNA: TGTGCCAGCAAAGAGTTACCGAACACTGAAGCTTTCTTT
CDR3 protein: CASKELPNTEAFF

J gene: TRBJ1-5
D gene: -
clone size: -
V gene: TRBV18
CDR3 DNA: TGTGCCAGCTCACCCTCCCAGGGAAATAGCAATCAGCCCCAGCATTTT
CDR3 protein: CASSPSQGNSNQPQHF

J gene: TRBJ2-1
D gene: TRBD2
clone size: -
V gene: TRBV29-1
CDR3 DNA: TGCAGCGTCCCCCGCCGCAGCGGGGGGTCAGGAGAGCAGTTCTTC
CDR3 protein: CSVPRRSGGSGEQFF

J gene: TRBJ2-2
D gene: TRBD2
clone size: -
V gene: TRBV19
CDR3 DNA: TGTGCCAGTAGGGCTGTAGCGGGGGGTAACACCGGGGAGCTGTTTTTT
CDR3 protein: CASRAVAGGNTGELFF

J gene: TRBJ2-7
D gene: -
clone size: -
V gene: TRBV7-9
CDR3 DNA: TGTGCCAGCAGCCGCAGGGACAACTACGAGCAGTACTTC
CDR3 protein: CASSRRDNYEQYF

J gene: TRBJ2-1
D gene: -
clone size: -
V gene: TRBV5-4
CDR3 DNA: TGTGCCAGCAGCCCCTTAGTGGCCCCCGGGAATGAGCAGTTCTTC
CDR3 protein: CASSPLVAPGNEQFF

J gene: TRBJ2-6
D gene: -
clone size: -
V gene: TRBV9
CDR3 DNA: TGTGCCAGCAGCGTAAGGCCGGGGGGGGCCAACGTCCTGACTTTC
CDR3 protein: CASSVRPGGANVLTF

J gene: TRBJ2-2
D gene: TRBD2
clone size: -
V gene: TRBV4-2
CDR3 DNA: TGTGCCAGCAGCCAAGATTGGAGGGCTAGCGGGAGGGGGAACACCGGGGAGCTGTTTTTT
CDR3 protein: CASSQDWRASGRGNTGELFF

J gene: TRBJ2-1
D gene: TRBD2
clone size: -
V gene: TRBV7-3
CDR3 DNA: TGTGCCAGCAGCCTATCTAGCGGGGAGTGGGATGAGCAGTTCTTC
CDR3 protein: CASSLSSGEWDEQFF

J gene: TRBJ1-5
D gene: -
clone size: -
V gene: TRBV27
CDR3 DNA: TGTGCCAGCAGTCCGCGGGACGGATATAGCAATCAGCCCCAGCATTTT
CDR3 protein: CASSPRDGYSNQPQHF

J gene: TRBJ2-5
D gene: -
clone size: -
V gene: TRBV2
CDR3 DNA: TGTGCCAGCAGTGAAAGAACAGCCCAAGAGACCCAGTACTTC
CDR3 protein: CASSERTAQETQYF

J gene: TRBJ2-2
D gene: TRBD2
clone size: -
V gene: TRBV5-1
CDR3 DNA: TGCGCCAGCAGCCCCGCTGTGACACTAGCGGGAAGAGGCACCGGGGAGCTGTTTTTT
CDR3 protein: CASSPAVTLAGRGTGELFF

J gene: TRBJ1-2
D gene: -
clone size: -
V gene: TRBV28
CDR3 DNA: TGTGCCAGCAGTCTGACAGATAACTATGGCTACACCTTC
CDR3 protein: CASSLTDNYGYTF

J gene: TRBJ2-3
D gene: -
clone size: -
V gene: TRBV4-1
CDR3 DNA: TGCGCCAGCACCACCGGGTCGAGCACAGATACGCAGTATTTT
CDR3 protein: CASTTGSSTDTQYF

J gene: TRBJ2-7
D gene: -
clone size: -
V gene: TRBV5-1
CDR3 DNA: TGCGCCAGCAGCTTGCAAAGGAGCTCCTACGAGCAGTACTTC
CDR3 protein: CASSLQRSSYEQYF

J gene: TRBJ1-5
D gene: -
clone size: -
V gene: TRBV19
CDR3 DNA: TGTGCCAGTACATGGCCGTATAGCAATCAGCCCCAGCATTTT
CDR3 protein: CASTWPYSNQPQHF

J gene: TRBJ2-3
D gene: TRBD2
clone size: -
V gene: TRBV6-1
CDR3 DNA: TGTGCCAGCAGTGATTGGGCGGGAGGACTCGATACGCAGTATTTT
CDR3 protein: CASSDWAGGLDTQYF

J gene: TRBJ2-1
D gene: -
clone size: -
V gene: TRBV4-1
CDR3 DNA: TGCGCCAGCAGCCTTAACGCCGGGACAGCGGGTGAGCAGTTCTTC
CDR3 protein: CASSLNAGTAGEQFF

J gene: TRBJ2-7
D gene: TRBD1
clone size: -
V gene: TRBV5-1
CDR3 DNA: TGCGCCAGCAGCTTGGCAGACAGGGGCTACGAGCAGTACTTC
CDR3 protein: CASSLADRGYEQYF

J gene: TRBJ1-2
D gene: -
clone size: -
V gene: TRBV4-2
CDR3 DNA: TGTGCCAGCAGCCAAGGGTCACTGACTAACTATGGCTACACCTTC
CDR3 protein: CASSQGSLTNYGYTF

J gene: TRBJ1-2
D gene: -
clone size: -
V gene: TRBV4-2
CDR3 DNA: TGTGCCAGCAGCCAAGATGATACAGGACGCTATGGCTACACCTTC
CDR3 protein: CASSQDDTGRYGYTF

J gene: TRBJ2-1
D gene: -
clone size: -
V gene: TRBV2
CDR3 DNA: TGTGCCAGCAACCTCAGACCACCTAGCTCCTACAATGAGCAGTTCTTC
CDR3 protein: CASNLRPPSSYNEQFF

J gene: TRBJ2-7
D gene: TRBD1
clone size: -
V gene: TRBV5-1
CDR3 DNA: TGCGCCAGCAGCCAGGACAGGTACTACGAGCAGTACTTC
CDR3 protein: CASSQDRYYEQYF

J gene: TRBJ2-2
D gene: -
clone size: -
V gene: TRBV7-2
CDR3 DNA: TGTGCCAGCAGCTTAGGCTTAGGAGCCGGGGAGCTGTTTTTT
CDR3 protein: CASSLGLGAGELFF

J gene: TRBJ2-5
D gene: -
clone size: -
V gene: TRBV11-3
CDR3 DNA: TGTGCCAGCAGCTCGGGGGAAGAGACCCAGTACTTC
CDR3 protein: CASSSGEETQYF

J gene: TRBJ2-5
D gene: TRBD2
clone size: few
V gene: TRBV5-4
CDR3 DNA: TGTGCCAGCAGCCCCACTAGCGGGCAGGGACAAGAGACCCAGTACTTC
CDR3 protein: CASSPTSGQGQETQYF

J gene: TRBJ1-1
D gene: -
clone size: -
V gene: TRBV5-1
CDR3 DNA: TGCGCCAGCAGCTTGTCCGTACCCGACAGGAACACTGAAGCTTTCTTT
CDR3 protein: CASSLSVPDRNTEAFF

J gene: TRBJ2-2
D gene: TRBD1
clone size: -
V gene: TRBV11-2
CDR3 DNA: TGTGCCAGCAGCCGACAGGGTCGGGAGCTGTTTTTT
CDR3 protein: CASSRQGRELFF

J gene: TRBJ2-1
D gene: TRBD2
clone size: -
V gene: TRBV2
CDR3 DNA: TGTGCCAGCAGCCAGACTAGCGGGAGGGGGTTCAGAGAGCAGTTCTTC
CDR3 protein: CASSQTSGRGFREQFF

J gene: TRBJ2-7
D gene: -
clone size: once
V gene: TRBV5-1
CDR3 DNA: TGCGCCAGCAGCTTGGGGGGGGTCTCCTACGAGCAGTACTTC
CDR3 protein: CASSLGGVSYEQYF

J gene: TRBJ1-2
D gene: TRBD1
clone size: -
V gene: TRBV12-5
CDR3 DNA: TGTGCTAGTGGTTTGGCCCGCGGACAGGGTCTCAATGGCTACACCTTC
CDR3 protein: CASGLARGQGLNGYTF

J gene: TRBJ2-7
D gene: TRBD2
clone size: -
V gene: TRBV9
CDR3 DNA: TGTGCCAGCAGCGTAGGAGGGGCGGGGGACTACGAGCAGTACTTC
CDR3 protein: CASSVGGAGDYEQYF

J gene: TRBJ2-2
D gene: TRBD2
clone size: -
V gene: TRBV4-2
CDR3 DNA: TGTGCCAGCAGCCAAGTCTGGGATAGCGGGACTACGAACACCGGGGAGCTGTTTTTT
CDR3 protein: CASSQVWDSGTTNTGELFF

J gene: TRBJ2-7
D gene: TRBD1
clone size: -
V gene: TRBV5-4
CDR3 DNA: TGTGCCAGCCGATTATCGCCGGGACAGGGATACGAGCAGTACTTC
CDR3 protein: CASRLSPGQGYEQYF

J gene: TRBJ2-3
D gene: -
clone size: -
V gene: TRBV7-3
CDR3 DNA: TGTGCCAGCAGCTTACTAGGGGCGAGCACAGATACGCAGTATTTT
CDR3 protein: CASSLLGASTDTQYF

J gene: TRBJ2-7
D gene: -
clone size: -
V gene: TRBV6-5
CDR3 DNA: TGTGCCAGCACCCCAGACAGATTGGGGGAGCAGTACTTC
CDR3 protein: CASTPDRLGEQYF

J gene: TRBJ2-1
D gene: -
clone size: -
V gene: TRBV7-8
CDR3 DNA: TGTGCCAGCAGCTGGACGGGCCCACCAACGTGGGGCGAGCAGTTCTTC
CDR3 protein: CASSWTGPPTWGEQFF

J gene: TRBJ2-3
D gene: -
clone size: -
V gene: TRBV19
CDR3 DNA: TGTGCCACCTCGGACCGTCGGGGAGATACGCAGTATTTT
CDR3 protein: CATSDRRGDTQYF

J gene: TRBJ2-1
D gene: TRBD2
clone size: -
V gene: TRBV9
CDR3 DNA: TGTGCCAGCAGCGCCCGCGGGGGTGAGCAGTTCTTC
CDR3 protein: CASSARGGEQFF

J gene: TRBJ1-3
D gene: TRBD1
clone size: -
V gene: TRBV5-1
CDR3 DNA: TGCGCCAGCAGCCTCGACAGGGCTCCTGGAAACACCATATATTTT
CDR3 protein: CASSLDRAPGNTIYF